This T cell receptor (beta chain) was sequenced for a study of cytomegalovirus exposure and HLA in healthy donors. Germline CDR1 reads SGHRS; CDR2 reads YFSETQ. This CDR3 comprises 17 residues. V was shortened by 0 bases and J by 6 bases, with 19 bases between the two germline ends. Assay used: immunoSEQ multiplex PCR; TCRdb lists only in-frame clones, some missing. The sample has 200,000 or so clones; around 88% are singletons. This chain links TRBV5-1 with TRBJ1-3; possibly TRBD1 for D (6 bases). This TCR came from a woman under 30 in good health and CMV-seronegative. Sequencing was carried out using PBMCs. In DNA, the CDR3 is TGCGCCAGCAGCTTGGTCCCTTCCGGGACAACTAAAAACACCATATATTTT. Its protein is CASSLVPSGTTKNTIYF.